This T cell receptor (beta chain) emerged from a study of Graves' ophthalmopathy and Graves' hyperthyroidism. This CDR3 has 16 residues. Germline-derived CDR1 and CDR2 are SNHLY and FYNNEI. V shed 5 bases and J 0 bases; nucleotides not matched to a gene: 9. A few counts support this clonotype. What it binds is unknown. Having ophthalmopathy, the donors showed moderate-to-severe activity, CAS ≥3 and NOSPECS ≥4, with disease lasting under 3 months. Exclusion applied to patients with other autoimmune diseases, uncontrolled infections, pregnancy or lactation. The authors diagnosed from clinical symptoms, serum thyroxine, TRAb, thyroid ultrasound and orbital computed tomography. Findings of the study overall: The study's model predicted ophthalmopathy progression at 65% to 71% sensitivity and almost 75% specificity.

RNA transcripts served as template for amplifying TCR beta CDR3 sequences. First-round RT-PCR with HTBI primers preceded a second-round multiplex PCR. TCRdb passed the multiplex PCR reads through MiXCR, listing each CDR3 protein once. The table lists 600,000 to 950,000 distinct CDR3 sequences, 40% of them singletons, with 44% in the top ten. Material: peripheral blood. The rearrangement uses TRBV2 and TRBJ1-1; 7 bases agree with TRBD1. The origin of this receptor is an adult man with Graves' ophthalmopathy. CDR3 sequence reads: CASSYSPGQLNTEAFF. Here the CDR3 DNA reads TGTGCCAGCAGTTACTCACCGGGACAGCTGAACACTGAAGCTTTCTTT.